The 18 T cell receptor beta chains below were found in one sample sequenced in a study of blood T cell repertoires in COVID-19. Sequenced by immunoSEQ multiplex PCR; TCRdb stores in-frame clones only, minus some. The data contain 70,000 or so clones, roughly 90% of them singletons. The material sequenced was peripheral blood. The source of these receptors is a man in his forties or fifties with acute or convalescent COVID-19.

This chain uses TRBV5-4 with TRBJ1-6; tentatively, D is TRBD1 (6 bases). Looked up from germline, CDR1 is SGHNT and CDR2 is YYREEE (reference sequence). Trimming removed 0 bases from V and 7 bases from J, with 8 bases in between. The CDR3 contains 14 residues. CDR3 nucleotides: TGTGCCAGCAGCTTGGACAGGGTAAATTCACCCCTCCACTTT. This translates into CASSLDRVNSPLHF. The variable domain in full, completed from reference TRBV5-4 and TRBJ1-6, reads ETGVTQSPTHLIKTRGQQVTLRCSSQSGHNTVSWYQQALGQGPQFIFQYYREEENGRGNFPPRFSGLQFPNYSSELNVNALELDDSALYLCASSLDRVNSPLHFGNGTRLTVT.

The chain uses TRBV30 and TRBJ1-4, with D uncertain. The CDR3 totals 12 residues. Trimming shortened V by 0 bases and J by 8 bases, and 7 bases separated the two germline ends. The germline V gene encodes CDR1 GTSNPN and CDR2 SVGIG (reference sequence). The CDR3 DNA follows: TGTGCCTGGAGTGTCGCCCGGGAAAAACTGTTTTTT. Protein: CAWSVAREKLFF.

The V and J genes are TRBV6-5 and TRBJ2-5; D is uncertain. The CDR3 loop spans 12 amino acids. V lost 8 bases, J lost 3 bases, and 10 bases lay in between. Germline V lookup: CDR1 MNHEY, CDR2 SVGAGI. The CDR3 loop is CASCRIEETQYF. CDR3 bases: TGTGCCAGCTGCAGGATAGAAGAGACCCAGTACTTC.

This clone was seen only once. The CDR3 DNA reads TGTGCCAGCAGTGACCCGGGGGGTCAGCCCCAGCATTTT. As protein: CASSDPGGQPQHF. This chain uses TRBV25-1 with TRBJ1-5; D possibly corresponds to TRBD1 (5 bases). The germline CDR1 and CDR2 sequences are MGHDK and SYGVNS. The V end was cut by 3 bases, the J end by 6 bases, with 9 bases between. The CDR3 has 13 amino acids. The full variable domain, completed using reference TRBV25-1 and TRBJ1-5, is EADIYQTPRYLVIGTGKKITLECSQTMGHDKMYWYQQDPGMELHLIHYSYGVNSTEKGDLSSESTVSRIRTEHFPLTLESARPSHTSQYLCASSDPGGQPQHFGDGTRLSIL.

V gene TRBV12-3 or TRBV12-4 combines with J gene TRBJ1-1; no definite D call. V was clipped by 6 bases and J by 1 base, with 9 bases between them. This CDR3 has 13 residues. This CDR3 is CASRPTGNTEAFF. The CDR3 bases are TGTGCCAGCAGACCCACGGGGAACACTGAAGCTTTCTTT.

The chain is built from TRBV3-1 (or the pseudogene TRBV3-2) and TRBJ1-2; maybe TRBD1 (6 bases). The CDR3 sequence is 16 residues long. Trimming cost V 2 bases and J 4 bases, with 17 bases left between them. CDR1 and CDR2 from the germline V gene are LGHDT and YNNKEL (reference sequence). In DNA form, the CDR3 reads TGTGCCAGCAGCCAAAAAAGGGGGGGAACTTTCTATGGCTACACCTTC. This codes for CASSQKRGGTFYGYTF.

V and J are TRBV28 and TRBJ2-7, with 7 bases aligning to TRBD1. CDR1 is MDHEN and CDR2 is SYDVKM in the germline V gene. V shed 4 bases and J 1 base; nucleotides not matched to a gene: 1. CDR3 size: 13 residues. Written as DNA, the CDR3 is TGTGCCAGCAGTTGGGACAGATCCTACGAGCAGTACTTC. Residues: CASSWDRSYEQYF.

The chain employs TRBV27 and TRBJ2-1; TRBD2 agrees at 11 bases. CDR1 MNHEY and CDR2 SMNVEV come from the germline V gene (reference sequence). J was trimmed by 9 bases and V by 1 base; bases with no gene match: 8. The length of the CDR3 is 16 residues. As DNA, the CDR3 is TGTGCCAGCAGTTTATTAGGTAGCGGGAGGGCGGGTGAGCAGTTCTTC. Its protein is CASSLLGSGRAGEQFF.

The chain joins TRBV6-5 to TRBJ2-2, with D maybe TRBD1 (6 bases). Trimming cost V 9 bases and J 0 bases, with 14 bases left between them. Germline lookup yields CDR1 MNHEY and CDR2 SVGAGI. CDR3 size: 15 residues. CDR3 residues: CASSPQGTNTGELFF. The CDR3 DNA reads as TGTGCCAGTTCCCCACAGGGCACGAACACCGGGGAGCTGTTTTTT.

The rearrangement links TRBV7-3 to TRBJ2-2; 7 bases line up with TRBD2. Trimming cost V 1 base and J 1 base; bases outside gene matches: 3. There are 16 residues in the CDR3. The germline CDR1 and CDR2 sequences are SGHTA and FQGTGA. CDR3 amino acids: CASSLMGGLNTGELFF. The CDR3 coding sequence is TGTGCCAGCAGCTTAATGGGAGGGTTGAACACCGGGGAGCTGTTTTTT.

The genes are TRBV2 and TRBJ2-1; 11 bases line up with TRBD1. CDR3 length: 20 residues. In germline, CDR1 is SNHLY, CDR2 FYNNEI. With V trimmed by 4 bases and J by 3 bases, 17 bases remained unmatched. The CDR3 DNA follows: TGTGCCAGCAGTGGTAGGGACAGGGGGAGAGTTAGCCAGCACTACAATGAGCAGTTCTTC. Its translation is CASSGRDRGRVSQHYNEQFF. The variable domain in full, completed from reference TRBV2 and TRBJ2-1, reads EPEVTQTPSHQVTQMGQEVILRCVPISNHLYFYWYRQILGQKVEFLVSFYNNEISEKSEIFDDQFSVERPDGSNFTLKIRSTKLEDSAMYFCASSGRDRGRVSQHYNEQFFGPGTRLTVL.

J is TRBJ1-3 and V is TRBV3-1 (or the pseudogene TRBV3-2), with 7 positions matching TRBD1. The CDR3 contains 16 residues. Germline CDR1 reads LGHDT; CDR2 reads YNNKEL (reference sequence). Losses at the gene ends were 4 bases for V and 2 bases for J; bases not matched to a gene: 8. CDR3 in amino acids: CASSRTTGRTGNTIYF. CDR3 sequence (DNA): TGTGCCAGCAGCCGAACGACAGGGCGAACTGGAAACACCATATATTTT.

V and J are TRBV28 and TRBJ1-1; 12 bases line up with TRBD1. V shed 6 bases, J shed 3 bases, and the junction held 11 bases outside the gene matches. This CDR3 is 17 amino acids long. Germline V gives CDR1 MDHEN, CDR2 SYDVKM. CDR3 residues: CASSTGTGGRRYTEAFF. The DNA for the CDR3 is TGTGCCAGCAGCACCGGGACAGGGGGCCGTAGGTACACTGAAGCTTTCTTT.

CDR3 loop: CASSLVQLNTDTQYF. The CDR3 bases are TGCGCCAGCAGCTTGGTACAATTAAACACAGATACGCAGTATTTT. The chain combines TRBV5-1 with TRBJ2-3; D ambiguous. The CDR3 covers 15 residues. Germline CDR1 and CDR2: SGHRS and YFSETQ. V lost 0 bases and J 2 bases, leaving 10 bases between the germline ends.

This chain uses TRBV9 with TRBJ1-1, with a tentative D call TRBD1 (5 bases). CDR3 length equals 16 residues. V dropped 0 bases and J dropped 5 bases, with 17 bases sitting between them. From germline, CDR1 is SGDLS and CDR2 YYNGEE. The CDR3 spells CASSVDSWGEGTEAFF. CDR3 coding DNA: TGTGCCAGCAGCGTAGATAGCTGGGGCGAAGGGACTGAAGCTTTCTTT.

The chain recombines TRBV5-1 with TRBJ2-6; D is unclear. Germline assignment: CDR1 SGHRS and CDR2 YFSETQ. The ends were cut back, 0 bases at V and 4 bases at J, with 8 bases in the middle. The CDR3 runs 15 residues. Here the CDR3 reads CASSLGGAGANVLTF. CDR3 nucleotides: TGCGCCAGCAGCTTGGGTGGAGCAGGGGCCAACGTCCTGACTTTC. The entire variable domain, with the rest obtained from reference TRBV5-1 and TRBJ2-6, is as follows: KAGVTQTPRYLIKTRGQQVTLSCSPISGHRSVSWYQQTPGQGLQFLFEYFSETQRNKGNFPGRFSGRQFSNSRSEMNVSTLELGDSALYLCASSLGGAGANVLTFGAGSRLTVL.

V gene TRBV10-3 combines with J gene TRBJ2-6, with D possibly TRBD1 on 5 matching bases. Trimming shortened V by 7 bases and J by 4 bases, and 11 bases separated the two germline ends. Germline values: CDR1 ENHRY, CDR2 SYGVKD. This CDR3 region has 14 residues. Here the CDR3 DNA reads TGTGCCATCACAGGGCTCCCCGGGGCCAACGTCCTGACTTTC. Its protein product is CAITGLPGANVLTF.

V usage is TRBV27 and J usage is TRBJ2-1; 13 nucleotides line up with TRBD2. Trimming cost V 7 bases and J 9 bases; bases outside gene matches: 9. CDR1 and CDR2 (germline): MNHEY, SMNVEV (reference sequence). CDR3 length equals 15 residues. The CDR3 protein is CASKRTSGGAGEQFF. The CDR3 nucleotides are TGTGCCAGCAAACGCACTAGCGGGGGGGCCGGTGAGCAGTTCTTC.